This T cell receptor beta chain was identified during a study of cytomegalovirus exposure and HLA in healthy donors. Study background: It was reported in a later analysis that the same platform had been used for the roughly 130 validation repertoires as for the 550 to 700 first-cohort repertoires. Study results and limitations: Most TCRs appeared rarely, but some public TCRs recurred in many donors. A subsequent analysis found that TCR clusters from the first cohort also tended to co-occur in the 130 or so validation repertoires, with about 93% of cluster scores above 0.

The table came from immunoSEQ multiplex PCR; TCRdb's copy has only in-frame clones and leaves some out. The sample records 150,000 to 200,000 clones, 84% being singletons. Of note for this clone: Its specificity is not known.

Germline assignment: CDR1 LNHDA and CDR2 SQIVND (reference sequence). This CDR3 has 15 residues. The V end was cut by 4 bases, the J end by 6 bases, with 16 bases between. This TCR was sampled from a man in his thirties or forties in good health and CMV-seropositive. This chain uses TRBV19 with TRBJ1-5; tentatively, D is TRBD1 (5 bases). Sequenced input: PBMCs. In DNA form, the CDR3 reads TGTGCCAGTAGTAGCTCCGGAACAGGTCTTCAGCCCCAGCATTTT. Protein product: CASSSSGTGLQPQHF.